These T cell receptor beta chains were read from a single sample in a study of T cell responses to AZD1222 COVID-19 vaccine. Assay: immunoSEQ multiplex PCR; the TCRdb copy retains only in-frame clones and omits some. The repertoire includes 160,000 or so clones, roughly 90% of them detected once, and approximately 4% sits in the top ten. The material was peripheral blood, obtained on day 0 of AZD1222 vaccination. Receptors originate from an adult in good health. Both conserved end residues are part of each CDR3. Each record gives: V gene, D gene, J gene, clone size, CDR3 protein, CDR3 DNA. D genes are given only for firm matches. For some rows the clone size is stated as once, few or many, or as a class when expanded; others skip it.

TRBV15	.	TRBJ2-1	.	CATSRDPGVGEQFF	TGTGCCACCAGCAGAGACCCAGGGGTCGGTGAGCAGTTCTTC
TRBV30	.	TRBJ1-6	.	CAVPQVAGSPLHF	TGTGCGGTACCTCAGGTTGCTGGTTCACCCCTCCACTTT
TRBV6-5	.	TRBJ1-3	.	CASSYRVSSGNTIYF	TGTGCCAGCAGTTATAGGGTCAGCTCTGGAAACACCATATATTTT
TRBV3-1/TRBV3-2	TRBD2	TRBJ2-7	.	CASSRGLAGPNSYEQYF	TGTGCCAGCAGCCGGGGACTAGCGGGTCCAAACTCCTACGAGCAGTACTTC
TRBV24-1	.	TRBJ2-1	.	CATSDLNEQFF	TGTGCCACCAGTGACCTGAATGAGCAGTTCTTC
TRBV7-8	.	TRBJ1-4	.	CASSPKTGTKAEKLFF	TGTGCCAGCAGCCCCAAAACCGGCACAAAGGCGGAAAAACTGTTTTTT
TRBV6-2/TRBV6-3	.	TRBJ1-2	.	CASSYSVRDYGYTF	TGTGCCAGCAGTTACTCCGTCAGAGACTATGGCTACACCTTC
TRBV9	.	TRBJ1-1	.	CASSVSGFTEAFF	TGTGCCAGCAGCGTATCGGGGTTCACTGAAGCTTTCTTT
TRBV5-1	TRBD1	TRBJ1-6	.	CASSLVPQGAGNSPLHF	TGCGCCAGCAGCTTGGTCCCCCAGGGGGCTGGTAATTCACCCCTCCACTTT
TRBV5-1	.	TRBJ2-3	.	CASSSQGGNTDTQYF	TGCGCCAGCAGCTCGCAGGGGGGGAACACAGATACGCAGTATTTT
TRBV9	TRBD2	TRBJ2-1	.	CASSAWTSGSKSEQFF	TGTGCCAGCAGCGCCTGGACTAGCGGGAGTAAGTCTGAGCAGTTCTTC
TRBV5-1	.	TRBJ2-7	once	CASSTTVSYEQYF	TGCGCCAGCAGCACGACAGTCTCCTACGAGCAGTACTTC
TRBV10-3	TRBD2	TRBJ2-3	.	CAIRGISGSADTQYF	TGTGCCATCAGGGGTATTAGCGGGAGTGCAGATACGCAGTATTTT
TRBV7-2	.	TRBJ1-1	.	CASSLIPTGLGTEAFF	TGTGCCAGCAGCTTAATCCCTACAGGGTTGGGCACTGAAGCTTTCTTT
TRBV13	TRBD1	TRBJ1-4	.	CASSLSPTGADEKLFF	TGTGCCAGCAGCTTATCCCCCACAGGGGCGGATGAAAAACTGTTTTTT
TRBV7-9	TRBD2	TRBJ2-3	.	CASSFSGTSGRFADTQYF	TGTGCCAGCAGCTTTTCCGGGACTAGCGGGAGGTTCGCAGATACGCAGTATTTT
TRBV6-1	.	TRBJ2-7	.	CASSEAGEQYF	TGTGCCAGCAGTGAAGCTGGCGAGCAGTACTTC
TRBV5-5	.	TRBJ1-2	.	CASTREGGLGYGYTF	TGTGCCAGCACCCGGGAGGGGGGGCTAGGCTATGGCTACACCTTC
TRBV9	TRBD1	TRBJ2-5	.	CASSPRTGAAETQYF	TGTGCCAGCAGCCCCCGGACAGGGGCTGCCGAGACCCAGTACTTC
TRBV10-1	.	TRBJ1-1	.	CASSGDVNTEAFF	TGCGCCAGCAGTGGCGATGTCAACACTGAAGCTTTCTTT
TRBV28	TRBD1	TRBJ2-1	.	CASSTEGQGSYNEQFF	TGTGCCAGCAGCACCGAGGGACAGGGGTCCTACAATGAGCAGTTCTTC
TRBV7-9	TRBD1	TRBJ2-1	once	CASSSHGTAGFSYNEQFF	TGTGCCAGCAGCTCCCACGGGACAGCAGGCTTCTCCTACAATGAGCAGTTCTTC
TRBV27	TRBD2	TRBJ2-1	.	CASSFSGTSGRRNEQFF	TGTGCCAGCAGTTTCTCCGGGACTAGCGGGAGACGCAATGAGCAGTTCTTC
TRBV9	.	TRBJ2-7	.	CASSPGDFYEQYF	TGTGCCAGCAGCCCCGGCGACTTTTACGAGCAGTACTTC
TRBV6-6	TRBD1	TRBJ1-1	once	CASSTRQGTEAFF	TGTGCCAGCAGTACCCGACAGGGTACTGAAGCTTTCTTT
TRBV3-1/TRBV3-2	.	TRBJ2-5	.	CASSQFSGNQKETQYF	TGTGCCAGCAGCCAATTTTCCGGGAACCAAAAAGAGACCCAGTACTTC
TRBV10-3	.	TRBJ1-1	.	CAISFGDSGTEAFF	TGTGCCATCAGTTTCGGGGATTCAGGCACTGAAGCTTTCTTT
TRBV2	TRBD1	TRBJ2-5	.	CASSQGAGETQYF	TGTGCCAGCAGCCAGGGGGCGGGGGAGACCCAGTACTTC
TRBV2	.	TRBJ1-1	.	CASRETGNTEAFF	TGTGCCAGCAGGGAGACAGGGAACACTGAAGCTTTCTTT
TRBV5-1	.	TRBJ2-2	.	CASSLEVGLTGELFF	TGCGCCAGCAGCTTGGAAGTGGGATTAACCGGGGAGCTGTTTTTT
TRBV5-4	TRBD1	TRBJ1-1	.	CASSRTGGPEAFF	TGTGCCAGCAGCCGGACAGGGGGCCCTGAAGCTTTCTTT
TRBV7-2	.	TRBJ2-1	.	CASSPWDRIVVNEQFF	TGTGCCAGCAGCCCCTGGGACCGTATAGTAGTCAATGAGCAGTTCTTC
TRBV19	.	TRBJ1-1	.	CASSGYEAFF	TGTGCCAGTTCCGGGTATGAAGCTTTCTTT
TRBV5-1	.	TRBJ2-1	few	CASSLGQGNNEQFF	TGCGCCAGCAGCCTGGGGCAAGGGAACAATGAGCAGTTCTTC
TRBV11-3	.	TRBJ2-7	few	CASSDTWGLQGRYEQYF	TGTGCCAGCAGCGACACTTGGGGACTGCAGGGGAGATACGAGCAGTACTTC
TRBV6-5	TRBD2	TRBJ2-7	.	CASSYGPSGTYEQYF	TGTGCCAGCAGTTACGGTCCTAGCGGGACCTACGAGCAGTACTTC
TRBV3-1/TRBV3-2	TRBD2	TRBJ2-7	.	CASSQDKGRTSGIYEQYF	TGTGCCAGCAGCCAAGATAAAGGCAGGACTAGCGGGATCTACGAGCAGTACTTC
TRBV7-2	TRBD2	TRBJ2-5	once	CASSLSGRASETQYF	TGTGCCAGCAGCTTAAGCGGGAGGGCCTCGGAGACCCAGTACTTC
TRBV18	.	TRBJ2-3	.	CASSPGGSSADTQYF	TGTGCCAGCTCACCAGGGGGGAGTAGCGCAGATACGCAGTATTTT
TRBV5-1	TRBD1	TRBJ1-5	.	CASSWRTGIQPQHF	TGCGCCAGCAGCTGGAGGACAGGGATTCAGCCCCAGCATTTT
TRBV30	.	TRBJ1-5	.	CAWSAGLGNNQPQHF	TGTGCCTGGAGTGCGGGTTTGGGAAACAATCAGCCCCAGCATTTT
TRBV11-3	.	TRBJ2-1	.	CASSPGEVENEQFF	TGTGCCAGCAGCCCGGGAGAGGTTGAGAATGAGCAGTTCTTC
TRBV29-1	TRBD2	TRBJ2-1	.	CSVGVQRELNEQFF	TGCAGCGTTGGTGTCCAGCGGGAGTTGAATGAGCAGTTCTTC
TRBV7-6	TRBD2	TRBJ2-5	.	CASSFRLAGEVETQYF	TGTGCCAGCAGCTTTCGACTAGCGGGAGAGGTAGAGACCCAGTACTTC
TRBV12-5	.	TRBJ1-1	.	CASGLRLAGEDNTEAFF	TGTGCTAGTGGTTTGAGGTTGGCAGGGGAGGATAACACTGAAGCTTTCTTT
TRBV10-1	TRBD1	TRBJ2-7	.	CASSEGQGVEQYF	TGCGCCAGCAGTGAAGGACAGGGGGTCGAGCAGTACTTC
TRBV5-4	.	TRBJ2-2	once	CASSLSRGANTGELFF	TGTGCCAGCAGCTTGTCAAGAGGAGCGAACACCGGGGAGCTGTTTTTT